A single sample is the source of the 26 T cell receptor beta chains below, sequenced in a study of tumor and adjacent non-tumor tissue in lung cancer. The library came from three nested PCR rounds adapted from ARM-PCR protocols. TCRdb reprocessed the multiplex PCR reads via MiXCR and lists one record per CDR3 protein. The table shows some 120,000 distinct CDR3 sequences, with over 65% occurring only once. RNA was extracted from bulk tissue without any cell sorting. Material for sequencing was lung tumor tissue. Receptor source: a man between 25 and 39 years old with non-small cell lung cancer.

The table lists this clonotype with a count of one. A read error is possible here, since a much larger clone lies one base away. V gene TRBV6-2 or TRBV6-3 combines with J gene TRBJ2-7; the match to TRBD1 covers 8 bases. The CDR3 contains 14 residues. Germline-derived CDR1 and CDR2 are MNHEY and SVGEGT. This CDR3 is CVSTSGGEAYEQYF. DNA of the CDR3: TGTGTCAGCACTTCAGGGGGCGAGGCCTACGAGCAGTACTTC.

This clonotype appeared once. An end of the junction does not agree with germline; a read error may underlie this. The chain couples TRBV4-1 to TRBJ2-3, with 11 bases lining up with TRBD2. The CDR3 covers 16 residues. Germline V CDR1 and CDR2: MGHRA, YSYEKL. The DNA for the CDR3 is TGCGCCGGCAGCGCCCGACTAGCGGGGCCGACAGATACGCGGTATTTT. As protein: CAGSARLAGPTDTRYF.

This clonotype was found many times. The V and J genes are TRBV5-5 and TRBJ2-3; D is undetermined. Germline CDR1 and CDR2: SGHKS and YYEKEE (reference sequence). CDR3 length: 13 amino acids. V shed 4 bases and J shed 4 bases, with 10 bases lying between them. CDR3: CASSPTKADTQYF. CDR3 in DNA: TGTGCCAGCAGCCCCACAAAGGCAGATACGCAGTATTTT.

The gene calls are TRBV20-1 and TRBJ2-3, with D unresolved. The V end was cut by 4 bases, the J end by 12 bases, with 20 bases between. Germline CDR1 is DFQATT and CDR2 is SNEGSKA (reference sequence). This CDR3 has 13 amino acids. CDR3 bases: TGCAGTGCTAAGGGCCCAAGCACAGATAGTCAGTATTTT. Translation gives CSAKGPSTDSQYF.

A remark on this clonotype: A clone one base away is much larger, so this may be a read error. The rearrangement uses TRBV20-1 and TRBJ2-1; 12 nucleotides agree with TRBD2. Germline CDR1 is DFQATT and CDR2 is SNEGSKA (reference sequence). This CDR3 is 15 amino acids long. The CDR3 sequence is CSARFGTSGYNELFF. The DNA of the CDR3 is TGCAGTGCTAGATTCGGGACTAGCGGGTACAATGAGCTGTTCTTC.

The chain employs TRBV6-1 and TRBJ2-7, with TRBD2 matching 12 bases. Losses at the gene ends were 1 base for V and 2 bases for J; bases not matched to a gene: 0. CDR3 length equals 15 residues. Germline values: CDR1 MNHNS, CDR2 SASEGT. The DNA of the CDR3 is TGTGCCAGCAGTGAAGGACTAGCGGGGGCCTACGAGCAGTACTTC. This sequence encodes CASSEGLAGAYEQYF.

Turning to this clonotype: This sequence may be a read error, since a much larger clone differs from it by one base. The CDR3 protein is CSAREFEREGETQYF. CDR3 coding DNA: TGCAGTGCTAGAGAATTCGAGCGGGAGGGGGAGACCCAGTACTTC. The V gene is TRBV20-1, the J gene TRBJ2-5, with TRBD2 identical over 10 bases. The CDR3 consists of 15 residues. In germline, CDR1 is DFQATT, CDR2 SNEGSKA (reference sequence). V dropped 0 bases and J dropped 5; count of bases not matched to a gene: 6.

As regards this clonotype: The conserved phenylalanine or tryptophan normally closing the CDR3 is absent here, so this likely arose from a read error. No DNA is shown, since the ends of the CDR3 on it are uncertain; the CDR3 is the one TCRdb lists. The V call is TRBV6-1, the J call TRBJ2-2; TRBD2 is the table's D call and was not checked against the DNA. The germline V gene has CDR1 MNHNS and CDR2 SASEGT. Inclusive of both ends, the CDR3 amounts to 15 amino acids. CDR3 residues: CANSGIGTYGPRMFY.

Of note for this clonotype: A read error may explain this, as a much larger clone is one base away. The CDR3 does not end in the conserved phenylalanine or tryptophan, so this is likely a read error. The V call is TRBV20-1, the J call TRBJ2-2, with unresolved D. The CDR3 totals 12 residues. Deletions cut 0 bases from V and 8 bases from J, with 7 bases between. Per the germline V gene, CDR1 is DFQATT and CDR2 is SNEGSKA (reference sequence). The chain's CDR3 is CSARDLRGELFL. CDR3 sequence (DNA): TGCAGTGCTAGAGATTTACGGGGGGAGCTGTTTTTG.

Worth noting for this clonotype: The CDR3 does not end in the conserved phenylalanine or tryptophan, so this is likely a read error. The DNA is left out, because the CDR3 cannot be placed on it with certainty; the CDR3 is given as TCRdb lists it. The rearrangement joins TRBV12-3 or TRBV12-4 to TRBJ2-1; the table's TRBD1 call for D was not verified on the DNA. The CDR3 region is 15 residues in length, termini included. The CDR3 protein is CASSPPGGGNNEQFI.

Concerning this clonotype: Compared with germline, one end of the junction differs, possibly owing to a read error. This rearrangement joins TRBV7-9 to TRBJ1-2; D remains ambiguous. The length of the CDR3 is 13 residues. Germline CDR1 and CDR2: SEHNR and FQNEAQ (reference sequence). CDR3 region: CASSLDRNHGYTF. The CDR3 nucleotides read TGTGCCAGCAGCTTAGACCGTAACCATGGCTACACCTTC.

This clonotype turned up a few times. This chain connects TRBV30 to TRBJ2-1, with 11 bases lining up with TRBD2. The CDR3 covers 13 residues. V shed 3 bases and J 9 bases; nucleotides not matched to a gene: 4. The germline CDR1 and CDR2 sequences are GTSNPN and SVGIG (reference sequence). The CDR3 sequence is CAWSVGLAGEQFF. CDR3 in DNA: TGTGCCTGGAGCGTAGGACTAGCGGGTGAGCAGTTCTTC. Full variable domain (outside the CDR3, taken from reference TRBV30 and TRBJ2-1): SQTIHQWPATLVQPVGSPLSLECTVEGTSNPNLYWYRQAAGRGLQLLFYSVGIGQISSEVPQNLSASRPQDRQFILSSKKLLLSDSGFYLCAWSVGLAGEQFFGPGTRLTVL.

Comment on this clonotype: A much larger clone lies a single base off, so this may be a read error. The V and J genes are TRBV29-1 and TRBJ2-3, with D perhaps matching TRBD2 (6 bases). Germline CDR1 is SQVTM and CDR2 is ANQGSEA. This CDR3 has 15 residues. As DNA, the CDR3 is TGCAGCGTTGAAAGACGGGAGAGGGGCACAGATGCGCAGTATTTT. It translates to CSVERRERGTDAQYF.

As concerns this clonotype: An end of the junction does not agree with germline; a read error may underlie this. The chain links TRBV7-3 to TRBJ1-2; D uncertain. From germline, CDR1 is SGHTA and CDR2 FQGTGA. The CDR3 sequence is 15 residues long. The CDR3 protein is CASSLTGGVLGGYSF. CDR3 nucleotide sequence: TGTGCAAGCAGCTTAACCGGCGGTGTCCTGGGTGGTTACTCCTTC.

This chain joins TRBV11-2 and TRBJ2-7; 10 nucleotides agree with TRBD1. After removal of 5 bases from V and 5 bases from J, the junction contained 9 bases not matched to a gene. CDR1 and CDR2 from the germline V gene are SGHAT and FQNNGV. This CDR3 contains 15 residues. The CDR3 reads CASSDTGTGVHEQYF. CDR3 in DNA: TGTGCCAGCAGCGACACCGGGACAGGGGTCCACGAGCAGTACTTC.

This clonotype was detected ten times or more. The rearrangement uses TRBV6-6 and TRBJ1-1, with TRBD1 identical over 9 bases. This CDR3 contains 15 residues. Losses at the gene ends were 7 bases for V and 4 bases for J; bases not matched to a gene: 10. Germline CDR1 is MNHNY and CDR2 is SVGAGI (reference sequence). The chain's CDR3 is CASNPTGGLGTEAFF. The CDR3 nucleotides are TGTGCCAGCAACCCAACAGGGGGCCTGGGCACTGAAGCTTTCTTT.

Relative to its sample, this clonotype is medium-sized. This sequence joins TRBV20-1 and TRBJ2-4; a weak D match, TRBD1 (5 bases). Between the trimmed V and J ends, which lost 4 bases and 2 bases, there was a span of 9 bases. The germline V gene has CDR1 DFQATT and CDR2 SNEGSKA (reference sequence). This CDR3 has 13 amino acids. In nucleotides, the CDR3 is TGCAGTGCTACAGGGAAGTCCAAAAACATTCAGTACTTC. As protein: CSATGKSKNIQYF.

The chain joins TRBV5-1 to TRBJ2-3; possibly TRBD1 for D (6 bases). The CDR3 runs to 16 residues. V was trimmed by 0 bases and J by 7 bases, leaving 18 bases between them. Germline CDR1 and CDR2: SGHRS and YFSETQ. The CDR3 loop is CASSLVGVQGSHTQYF. Here the CDR3 DNA reads TGCGCCAGCAGCTTGGTTGGCGTACAGGGTTCCCATACGCAGTATTTT.

As regards this clonotype: At one end, the junction sequence differs from germline, possibly due to a read error. This chain links TRBV11-2 with TRBJ1-4; a weak D match, TRBD1 (5 bases). The CDR3 loop spans 15 amino acids. CDR1 and CDR2 (germline): SGHAT, FQNNGV. CDR3 sequence: CASSLPGVTTEKLFF. The DNA for the CDR3 is TGTGCCAGCAGCTTGCCGGGGGTTACTACTGAAAAACTGTTTTTT.

V is TRBV29-1 and J is TRBJ2-3; D might be TRBD1 or TRBD2, each matching 7 bases. The CDR3 sequence is 14 residues long. Germline V gives CDR1 SQVTM, CDR2 ANQGSEA. Trimming pared 7 bases from V and 7 bases from J, leaving 21 bases between. The CDR3 loop reads CSGLRQGGRNTQYF. The DNA for the CDR3 is TGCAGCGGCCTGAGGCAGGGGGGGCGGAATACGCAGTATTTT.

Of note for this clonotype: A much larger clone lies one base from this, so it may be a read error. The V and J genes are TRBV4-1 and TRBJ2-3, with 9 nucleotides matching TRBD2. This CDR3 comprises 17 residues. Germline V gives CDR1 MGHRA, CDR2 YSYEKL. Trimming took 0 bases from V and 6 from J; bases not matched to a gene: 10. The CDR3 DNA sequence: TGCGCCAGCAGCCAAGAAGGGCGGGGGGGCGATCCGGATACGCAGTATTTT. This sequence encodes CASSQEGRGGDPDTQYF.

About this clonotype itself: A much larger clone sits a single nucleotide away, making a read error possible. The chain couples TRBV10-3 to TRBJ1-1; D is ambiguous. CDR3 length: 13 amino acids. Germline V CDR1 and CDR2: ENHRY, SYGVKD. CDR3 sequence reads: CAISDPTGSQALF. The CDR3 DNA reads as TGTGCCATCAGTGACCCCACCGGCTCTCAAGCTCTCTTT.

This clonotype was counted a single time. The chain uses TRBV11-3 and TRBJ2-7, with D possibly being TRBD1 or TRBD2 (6 bases each). CDR1 and CDR2 from the germline V gene are SGHNT and YENEEA. The CDR3 contains 17 residues. Trimming removed 9 bases at V and 3 bases at J, with 27 bases between. The CDR3 coding sequence is TGTGCCAGAAGTTTCCCGTGGGGGGCGACCGAAAACTACGAGCAGTACTTC. Amino acid sequence: CARSFPWGATENYEQYF.

Details on this clonotype: One junction end disagrees with the germline gene, perhaps due to a read error. The rearrangement uses TRBV12-3 or TRBV12-4 and TRBJ2-1, with a possible D match to TRBD2 (5 bases). The CDR3 has 14 residues. The CDR3: CASSLPGLFNERFF. CDR3 in DNA: TGTGCCAGTAGTTTACCCGGACTGTTCAATGAGCGGTTCTTC.

The chain carries TRBV11-2 and TRBJ1-4; 7 bases map to TRBD1. The germline V gene encodes CDR1 SGHAT and CDR2 FQNNGV. The CDR3 covers 13 residues. Losses at the gene ends were 9 bases for V and 8 bases for J; bases not matched to a gene: 9. This CDR3 is CASSEGGVEKLFF. The CDR3 nucleotides read TGTGCCAGTAGCGAAGGGGGCGTGGAAAAACTGTTTTTT.

This clonotype was recorded many times. The J gene is TRBJ2-7, the V gene TRBV12-3 or TRBV12-4; 7 bases map to TRBD1. This CDR3 contains 14 residues. V dropped 3 bases and J dropped 5; count of bases not matched to a gene: 7. The CDR3 nucleotides read TGTGCCAGCAGTTTGGCAGGGGGTATGCACGAGCAGTACTTC. This sequence encodes CASSLAGGMHEQYF.